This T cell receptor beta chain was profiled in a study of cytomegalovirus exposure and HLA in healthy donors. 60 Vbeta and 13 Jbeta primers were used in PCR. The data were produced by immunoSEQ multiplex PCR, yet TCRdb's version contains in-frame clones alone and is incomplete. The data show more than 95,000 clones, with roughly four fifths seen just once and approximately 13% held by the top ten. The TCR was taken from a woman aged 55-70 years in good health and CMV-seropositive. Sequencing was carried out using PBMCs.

The chain's CDR3 is CASSLGVGTGHSPLHF. The CDR3 DNA is TGTGCCAGCAGCTTAGGAGTTGGGACAGGACATTCACCCCTCCACTTT. The V and J genes are TRBV7-2 and TRBJ1-6; 8 nucleotides line up with TRBD1. V lost 1 base and J lost 8; bases outside the gene matches: 7. There are 16 residues in the CDR3. Germline V gene data show CDR1 as SGHTA and CDR2 as FQGNSA. The entire variable domain, with the rest obtained from reference TRBV7-2 and TRBJ1-6, is as follows: GAGVSQSPSNKVTEKGKDVELRCDPISGHTALYWYRQSLGQGLEFLIYFQGNSAPDKSGLPSDRFSAERTGGSVSTLTIQRTQQEDSAVYLCASSLGVGTGHSPLHFGNGTRLTVT.